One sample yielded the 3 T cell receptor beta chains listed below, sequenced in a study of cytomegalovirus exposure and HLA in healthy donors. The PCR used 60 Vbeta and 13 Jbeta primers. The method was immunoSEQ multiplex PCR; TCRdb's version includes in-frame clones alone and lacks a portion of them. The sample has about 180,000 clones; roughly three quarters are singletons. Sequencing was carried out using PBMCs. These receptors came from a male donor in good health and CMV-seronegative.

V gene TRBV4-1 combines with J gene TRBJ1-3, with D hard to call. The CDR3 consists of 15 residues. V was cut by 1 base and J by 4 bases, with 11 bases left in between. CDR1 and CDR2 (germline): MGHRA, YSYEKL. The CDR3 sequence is CASSQVEGGGNTIYF. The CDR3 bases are TGCGCCAGCAGCCAAGTGGAGGGTGGAGGAAACACCATATATTTT.

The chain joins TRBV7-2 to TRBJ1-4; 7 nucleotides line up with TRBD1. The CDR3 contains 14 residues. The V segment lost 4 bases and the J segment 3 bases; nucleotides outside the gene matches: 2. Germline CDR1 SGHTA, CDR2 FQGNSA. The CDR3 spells CASSWTGSNEKLFF. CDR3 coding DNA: TGTGCCAGCAGCTGGACAGGTTCTAATGAAAAACTGTTTTTT.

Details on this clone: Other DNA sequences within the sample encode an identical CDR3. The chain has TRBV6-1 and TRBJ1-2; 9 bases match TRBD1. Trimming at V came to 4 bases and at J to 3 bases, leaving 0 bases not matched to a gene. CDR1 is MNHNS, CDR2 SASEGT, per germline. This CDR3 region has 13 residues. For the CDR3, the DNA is TGTGCCAGCAGTGGGGACAGGGACTATGGCTACACCTTC. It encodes CASSGDRDYGYTF.